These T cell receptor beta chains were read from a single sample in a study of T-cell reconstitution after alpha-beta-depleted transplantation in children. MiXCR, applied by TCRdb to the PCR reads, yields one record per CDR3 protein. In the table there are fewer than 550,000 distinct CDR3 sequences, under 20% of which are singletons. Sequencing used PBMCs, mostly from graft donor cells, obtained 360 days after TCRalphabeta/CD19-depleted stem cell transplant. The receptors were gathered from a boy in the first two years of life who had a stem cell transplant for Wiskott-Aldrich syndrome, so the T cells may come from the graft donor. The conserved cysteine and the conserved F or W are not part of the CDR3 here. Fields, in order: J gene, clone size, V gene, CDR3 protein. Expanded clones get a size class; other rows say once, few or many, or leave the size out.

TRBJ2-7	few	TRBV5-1	ASSPQRTSREPYEQY
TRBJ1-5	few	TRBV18	ASSPRQGIQH
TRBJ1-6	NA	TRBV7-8	ASSLGGKYNSPLH
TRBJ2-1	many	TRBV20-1	SARERGRVQF
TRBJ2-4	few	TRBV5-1	ASSWDIKNIQY
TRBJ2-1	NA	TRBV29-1	SVEPRRFVYNEQF
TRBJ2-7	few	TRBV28	ASSWAGAYEQY
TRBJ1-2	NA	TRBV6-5	ASSYRTGRLGEGYT
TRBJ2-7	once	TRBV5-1	ASTKEGYEQY
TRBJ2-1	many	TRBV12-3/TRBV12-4	ASSRTNEQF
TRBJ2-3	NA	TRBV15	ATSRPLAGERTDTQY
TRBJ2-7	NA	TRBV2	ASLGNYEQY
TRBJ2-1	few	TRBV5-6	ASSLSAGEGNEQF
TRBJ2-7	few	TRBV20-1	SARLSGTTYEQY
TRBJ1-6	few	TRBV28	ASSPAQGHSPLH
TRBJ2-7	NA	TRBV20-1	SATDRTGSGREQY
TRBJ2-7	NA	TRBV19	ASTLSASGRREQY
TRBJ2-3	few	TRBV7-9	ASSRAINADTQY
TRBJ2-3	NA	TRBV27	ASSFEGLATDTQY
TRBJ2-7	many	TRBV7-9	ASSLMTGHSYEQY
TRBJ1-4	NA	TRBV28	ASSLDLSGRGEKLF
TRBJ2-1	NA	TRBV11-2	ASSPHDRRAFSYNEQF
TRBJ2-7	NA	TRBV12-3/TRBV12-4	ASSFATPSGTLPEQY
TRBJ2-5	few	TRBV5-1	ASSHFQGQETQY
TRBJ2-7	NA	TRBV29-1	SARTGIGEQY
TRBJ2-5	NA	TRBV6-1	ASRTSGAQETQY
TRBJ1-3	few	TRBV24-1	ATSGGNTIY
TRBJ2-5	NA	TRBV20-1	SARPSWETQY
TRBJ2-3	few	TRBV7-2	ASSPQRGRDTQY
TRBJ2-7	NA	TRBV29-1	SVVGSPYEQY
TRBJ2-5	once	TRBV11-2	ASSLRRGLIQETQY
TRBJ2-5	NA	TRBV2	ASGVGHLLPEETQY
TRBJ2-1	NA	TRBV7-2	ASSGGGGYNEQF